Listed below are T cell receptor beta chains from one sample, sequenced in a study of neurological immune-mediated disorders. One entry per CDR3 protein results from TCRdb running MiXCR on the 5' RACE reads. The table lists tens of thousands of distinct CDR3 sequences, roughly a sixth of them singletons. The sample consisted of PBMCs. The receptors derive from a woman aged 35 to 49 in good health. Both conserved end residues are part of each CDR3. Each record gives: clone size, J gene, V gene, D gene, CDR3 DNA, CDR3 protein. A D gene is named only where the DNA matches it firmly. Some rows have no size entry. The others give once, few or many, or a class for an expanded clone.

abundance: many
j_gene: TRBJ2-3
v_gene: TRBV3-1
d_gene: -
CDR3nt: TGTGCCAGCAGCCAAGAAGGGATAAACACAGATACGCAGTATTTT
CDR3aa: CASSQEGINTDTQYF

abundance: many
j_gene: TRBJ1-5
v_gene: TRBV7-6
d_gene: -
CDR3nt: TGTGCCAGCAGCTTAGATTCCCAGAGGCAGCCCCAGCATTTT
CDR3aa: CASSLDSQRQPQHF

abundance: -
j_gene: TRBJ2-1
v_gene: TRBV20-1
d_gene: -
CDR3nt: TGCAGTGCTAGAGGAAGGGGGCGGGGGAGCTCCTACAATGAGCAGTTCTTC
CDR3aa: CSARGRGRGSSYNEQFF

abundance: many
j_gene: TRBJ2-3
v_gene: TRBV7-2
d_gene: TRBD2
CDR3nt: TGTGCCAGCAGCTTGGGGCGGGGGATGACAGATACGCAGTATTTT
CDR3aa: CASSLGRGMTDTQYF

abundance: many
j_gene: TRBJ2-3
v_gene: TRBV10-3
d_gene: -
CDR3nt: TGTGCCATCAGTGTGAGGACTGACCCAGATACGCAGTATTTT
CDR3aa: CAISVRTDPDTQYF

abundance: -
j_gene: TRBJ1-4
v_gene: TRBV15
d_gene: -
CDR3nt: TGTGCCACCAGCAGAGGACGGGAAGCAGAGAAACTGTTTTTT
CDR3aa: CATSRGREAEKLFF

abundance: -
j_gene: TRBJ2-5
v_gene: TRBV7-8
d_gene: TRBD2
CDR3nt: TGTGCCAGCAGCTTGTTGGGGGGGCAAGAGACCCAGTACTTC
CDR3aa: CASSLLGGQETQYF

abundance: many
j_gene: TRBJ1-1
v_gene: TRBV27
d_gene: TRBD1
CDR3nt: TGTGCCAGCAGTTCCTACAGGGGGGGCACTGAAGCTTTCTTT
CDR3aa: CASSSYRGGTEAFF

abundance: many
j_gene: TRBJ1-1
v_gene: TRBV11-2
d_gene: -
CDR3nt: TGTGCCAGCAGGGAAGGGAAAAACACTGAAGCTTTCTTT
CDR3aa: CASREGKNTEAFF

abundance: many
j_gene: TRBJ2-5
v_gene: TRBV5-1
d_gene: TRBD1
CDR3nt: TGCGCCAGCAGCTCTATCTTGGACAGGGGCGAAGAGACCCAGTACTTC
CDR3aa: CASSSILDRGEETQYF

abundance: many
j_gene: TRBJ2-7
v_gene: TRBV20-1
d_gene: TRBD2
CDR3nt: TGCAGTGCTATACGGGGGACTAGCGGGGGTCCTTCCTACGAGCAGTACTTC
CDR3aa: CSAIRGTSGGPSYEQYF

abundance: few
j_gene: TRBJ2-7
v_gene: TRBV7-9
d_gene: -
CDR3nt: TGTGCCAGCAGCTTAGCGCTATGGGGCGGCGAGCAGTACTTC
CDR3aa: CASSLALWGGEQYF

abundance: many
j_gene: TRBJ2-5
v_gene: TRBV20-1
d_gene: TRBD1
CDR3nt: TGCAGTGCTAGAGATAGGGAACAGGGGGCGCGGGAGACCCAGTACTTC
CDR3aa: CSARDREQGARETQYF

abundance: few
j_gene: TRBJ1-3
v_gene: TRBV5-1
d_gene: -
CDR3nt: TGCGCCAGCAGCTTTGAGTTCTCTGGAAACACCATATATTTT
CDR3aa: CASSFEFSGNTIYF

abundance: many
j_gene: TRBJ1-4
v_gene: TRBV6-5
d_gene: -
CDR3nt: TGTGCCAGCAGAAAAGACGAGGGGACTGAAAAACTGTTTTTT
CDR3aa: CASRKDEGTEKLFF

abundance: many
j_gene: TRBJ2-5
v_gene: TRBV2
d_gene: -
CDR3nt: TGTGCCAGCAGGAACAGGGTCCAAGAGACCCAGTACTTC
CDR3aa: CASRNRVQETQYF

abundance: -
j_gene: TRBJ2-3
v_gene: TRBV20-1
d_gene: -
CDR3nt: TGCAGTGCTAGACCTACCTTACGGAATGAGCAGTATTTT
CDR3aa: CSARPTLRNEQYF

abundance: many
j_gene: TRBJ2-2
v_gene: TRBV5-1
d_gene: TRBD2
CDR3nt: TGCGCCAGCAGCGCCGGACTAGCGGGGATATCGAACACCGGGGAGCTGTTTTTT
CDR3aa: CASSAGLAGISNTGELFF